The 20 T cell receptor beta chains below come from one sample, sequenced in a study of cytomegalovirus exposure and HLA in healthy donors. PCR employed 60 Vbeta and 13 Jbeta primers. TCRdb's copy holds only in-frame clones and misses some; the assay was immunoSEQ multiplex PCR. The repertoire includes under 150,000 clones, 67% of them detected once, and 8% to 10% sits in the top ten. Source material: PBMCs. Receptor source: a man aged 18 to 35 in good health and CMV-seropositive.

The V call is TRBV7-2, the J call TRBJ2-7; weak D call: TRBD2 (6 bases). CDR3 length equals 14 residues. V gave up 1 base and J gave up 6 bases, with 13 bases separating them. The germline V gene encodes CDR1 SGHTA and CDR2 FQGNSA. As DNA, the CDR3 is TGTGCCAGCAGCTTAGGTCAGGGAGGCAGCGAGCAGTACGTC. Amino acid sequence: CASSLGQGGSEQYV.

The chain recombines TRBV30 with TRBJ1-2, with TRBD1 matching 9 bases. Losses at the gene ends were 8 bases for V and 7 bases for J; bases not matched to a gene: 14. CDR3 length equals 14 residues. Germline values: CDR1 GTSNPN, CDR2 SVGIG (reference sequence). The CDR3 loop is CAGPPGQGKTGYTF. CDR3 nucleotide sequence: TGTGCCGGACCGCCAGGACAGGGGAAAACTGGCTACACCTTC.

The chain is built from TRBV5-1 and TRBJ2-1; D remains ambiguous. CDR3 size: 13 residues. Trimming removed 1 base from V and 6 bases from J, with 8 bases in between. The germline gives CDR1 SGHRS, CDR2 YFSETQ. In DNA, the CDR3 is TGCGCCAGCAGCTTGACGAGGCCCAATGAGCAGTTCTTC. Protein product: CASSLTRPNEQFF.

The chain couples TRBV5-1 to TRBJ2-1, with TRBD2 matching over 9 bases. The CDR3 spans 19 residues. The germline V gene has CDR1 SGHRS and CDR2 YFSETQ. The trim removed 4 bases at V and 0 bases at J, leaving 14 bases unmatched. The CDR3 loop is CASSLPLGAGGSSYNEQFF. As DNA, the CDR3 is TGCGCCAGCAGCCTACCTTTGGGGGCGGGGGGGAGCTCCTACAATGAGCAGTTCTTC.

CDR3 nucleotide sequence: TGCGCCAGCAGCAGGGGACAGGGGGCCGTTGGGGCCAACGTCCTGACTTTC. Its protein is CASSRGQGAVGANVLTF. V gene TRBV5-1 combines with J gene TRBJ2-6, with TRBD1 matching over 12 bases. The CDR3 totals 17 residues. CDR1 is SGHRS, CDR2 YFSETQ, per germline. The V gene end was trimmed by 4 bases and the J gene end by 3 bases; junction bases not matched to a gene: 5.

This chain links TRBV7-6 with TRBJ2-7; tentatively, D is TRBD2 (5 bases). V was cut by 3 bases and J by 2 bases, with 14 bases left in between. Germline CDR1 reads SGHVS; CDR2 reads FNYEAQ. The length of the CDR3 is 15 residues. The CDR3 reads CASSFSRDRAYEQYF. The CDR3 DNA follows: TGTGCCAGCAGCTTCAGCCGGGATAGAGCCTACGAGCAGTACTTC.

The chain couples TRBV6-1 to TRBJ2-3; TRBD1 is a possible D gene (7 bases). This CDR3 is 15 amino acids long. Germline CDR1 MNHNS, CDR2 SASEGT. The V end was cut by 7 bases, the J end by 1 base, with 15 bases between. CDR3 in DNA: TGTGCCAGCAACCAAGGGGGGACAGGCACAGATACGCAGTATTTT. Protein: CASNQGGTGTDTQYF.

This chain joins TRBV6-5 and TRBJ2-3; 12 nucleotides line up with TRBD2. The CDR3 consists of 16 residues. V gave up 4 bases and J gave up 4 bases; unmatched junction bases: 6. Germline loops: CDR1 MNHEY, CDR2 SVGAGI. CDR3 sequence reads: CASSLRLAGDPDTQYF. CDR3 nucleotide sequence: TGTGCCAGCAGTTTACGACTAGCGGGGGACCCAGATACGCAGTATTTT.

V and J are TRBV7-2 and TRBJ1-6; D remains ambiguous. This CDR3 region has 13 residues. Per germline, CDR1 SGHTA and CDR2 FQGNSA. V dropped 6 bases and J dropped 10 bases, with 13 bases sitting between them. CDR3: CASRRDRASPLHF. The DNA for the CDR3 is TGTGCCAGCAGGCGGGATAGGGCATCACCCCTCCACTTT.

This clone was counted between two and nine times. The genes are TRBV5-4 and TRBJ1-6; 7 bases fit TRBD1. With V trimmed by 0 bases and J by 3 bases, 0 bases remained unmatched. The CDR3 length is 15 residues. Germline V gene lookup returns CDR1 SGHNT and CDR2 YYREEE (reference sequence). This chain's CDR3 is CASSLDRGYNSPLHF. As DNA, the CDR3 is TGTGCCAGCAGCTTGGACAGGGGCTATAATTCACCCCTCCACTTT.

V gene TRBV19 combines with J gene TRBJ1-2; perhaps TRBD1 as D (5 bases). V lost 6 bases to trimming and J lost 8 bases, with 16 bases between them. The CDR3 covers 13 residues. The germline gives CDR1 LNHDA, CDR2 SQIVND (reference sequence). In DNA, the CDR3 is TGTGCCAGTAGCCAGGGTCTTACGGGCGGCTACACCTTC. This encodes CASSQGLTGGYTF.

The V and J genes are TRBV18 and TRBJ1-4; 11 positions agree with TRBD1. The V segment lost 3 bases and the J segment 7 bases; nucleotides outside the gene matches: 10. CDR1 is KGHSH, CDR2 LQKENI, per germline. This CDR3 comprises 17 residues. This chain's CDR3 is CASSPLLPGQGGEKLFF. The DNA of the CDR3 is TGTGCCAGCTCACCGCTACTGCCGGGACAGGGGGGTGAAAAACTGTTTTTT.

The V call is TRBV11-2, the J call TRBJ2-2, with TRBD2 as a possible D gene (5 bases). The CDR3 contains 16 residues. With 4 bases removed from V and 1 base from J, the gap between germline ends came to 13 bases. The germline CDR1 and CDR2 sequences are SGHAT and FQNNGV. CDR3 coding DNA: TGTGCCAGCAGCTCTAGCCCACGGGAGAACACCGGGGAGCTGTTTTTT. Translation gives CASSSSPRENTGELFF.

This chain connects TRBV10-3 to TRBJ1-2, with 7 positions matching TRBD1. The J segment lost 6 bases and the V segment lost 3 bases, leaving 7 bases of the junction unmatched. The CDR3 covers 14 residues. CDR1 ENHRY and CDR2 SYGVKD come from the germline V gene. DNA of the CDR3: TGTGCCATCAGTGATAAGACAGGGCCCCATGGCTACACCTTC. Protein product: CAISDKTGPHGYTF.

CDR3 DNA: TGCGCCAGCAGCCAGGACAGGACCCCATTCTATGGCTACACCTTC. Translation: CASSQDRTPFYGYTF. This chain connects TRBV4-1 to TRBJ1-2; 7 positions agree with TRBD1. Losses at the gene ends were 3 bases for V and 4 bases for J; bases not matched to a gene: 8. Germline values: CDR1 MGHRA, CDR2 YSYEKL. The CDR3 length is 15 residues.

This clone has just a few counts. This chain joins TRBV5-4 and TRBJ2-5; tentatively, D is TRBD2 (5 bases). The germline V gene encodes CDR1 SGHNT and CDR2 YYREEE (reference sequence). V shed 4 bases and J shed 5 bases, with 18 bases lying between them. This CDR3 contains 15 residues. The CDR3 DNA is TGTGCCAGCAGCGACTTACGGAGGATGAGGGAGACCCAGTACTTC. This gives the protein CASSDLRRMRETQYF.

The rearrangement links TRBV6-1 to TRBJ2-7, with a weak D call TRBD1 (6 bases). CDR1 and CDR2 from the germline V gene are MNHNS and SASEGT. V lost 3 bases, J lost 1 base, and 16 bases lay in between. The CDR3 extends over 16 amino acids. The CDR3 DNA reads as TGTGCCAGCAGTGAGGGGGCCAGGCTTCAGTCCTACGAGCAGTACTTC. Protein product: CASSEGARLQSYEQYF.

This clone was recorded a few times. The chain joins TRBV5-1 to TRBJ2-4; 7 bases fit TRBD2. The ends lost 5 bases at V and 0 bases at J; junction bases unmatched: 5. The CDR3 consists of 15 residues. Germline CDR1 reads SGHRS; CDR2 reads YFSETQ. The CDR3 protein is CASRGTTLAKNIQYF. CDR3 nucleotide sequence: TGCGCCAGCAGAGGGACTACTCTAGCCAAAAACATTCAGTACTTC.

J is TRBJ2-7 and V is TRBV6-1; D uncertain. Germline V gene lookup returns CDR1 MNHNS and CDR2 SASEGT. Trimming took off 1 base at V and 2 bases at J, with 12 bases between the two ends. CDR3 length: 15 residues. The CDR3, as DNA: TGTGCCAGCAGTGAAGGAGAAAGTTTTGCCTACGAGCAGTACTTC. It translates to CASSEGESFAYEQYF.

This clone was detected a few times. The genes are TRBV7-9 and TRBJ1-1; the D gene is possibly TRBD1 (5 bases). CDR1 and CDR2 (germline): SEHNR, FQNEAQ (reference sequence). CDR3 length: 14 residues. Trimming removed 5 bases from V and 1 base from J, with 11 bases in between. Written as DNA, the CDR3 is TGTGCCAGCAGCGCGGGACGGACGAACACTGAAGCTTTCTTT. Translating gives CASSAGRTNTEAFF.